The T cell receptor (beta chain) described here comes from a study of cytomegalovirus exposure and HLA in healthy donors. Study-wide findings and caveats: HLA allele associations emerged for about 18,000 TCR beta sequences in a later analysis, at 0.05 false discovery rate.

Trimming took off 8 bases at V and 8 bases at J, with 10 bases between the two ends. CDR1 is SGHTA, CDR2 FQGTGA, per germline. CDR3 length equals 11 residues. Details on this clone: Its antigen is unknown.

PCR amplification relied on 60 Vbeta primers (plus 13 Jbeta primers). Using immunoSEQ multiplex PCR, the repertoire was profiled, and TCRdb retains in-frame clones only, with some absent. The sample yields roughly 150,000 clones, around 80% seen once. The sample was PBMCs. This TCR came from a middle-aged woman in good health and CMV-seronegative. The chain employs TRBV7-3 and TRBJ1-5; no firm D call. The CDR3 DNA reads TGTGCCAGCGTCCTCGGGAAGCCCCAGCATTTT. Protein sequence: CASVLGKPQHF.